The subject of this entry is one T cell receptor (beta chain). Its antigen is as yet unknown. The treatment was: 10-day PBMC culture with coronavirus spike peptide pools or control peptides (ViraFEST assay). This sample was taken from a study of vaccination and CD4 T cells after COVID-19. V shed 6 bases and J 4 bases; nucleotides not matched to a gene: 8. Germline assignment: CDR1 LNHDA and CDR2 SQIVND (reference sequence). The CDR3 consists of 14 residues. The Oncomine TCR Beta short-read assay was applied to DNA of cultured CD4+ T cells. TCRdb reprocessed the PCR reads with MiXCR, giving one entry per CDR3 protein. The sample holds around 17,000 distinct CDR3 sequences, around two fifths seen once.

The chain employs TRBV19 and TRBJ1-2; TRBD1 agrees at 7 bases. Sequenced input: CD4+ T cells from blood, cultured in vitro. The clonotype was recovered from a human donor who had recovered from COVID-19. The CDR3 spells CASSRQGQPYGYTF. CDR3 DNA: TGTGCCAGTAGCCGACAGGGACAGCCCTATGGCTACACCTTC.